This is a list of T cell receptor beta chains from one sample in a study of blood T cell repertoires in COVID-19. Assay: immunoSEQ multiplex PCR; the TCRdb copy retains only in-frame clones and omits some. The table shows around 140,000 clones, with about 92% occurring only once. Sequenced material: peripheral blood. The source is a human donor in a cohort sampled during active COVID-19. The CDR3 runs from the conserved cysteine through the conserved F or W. A D gene is named only where the DNA matches it firmly.

V,length,J,D,CDR3,DNA
TRBV14,17,TRBJ2-6,.,CASSQVTLLSGANVLTF,TGTGCCAGCAGCCAAGTAACTCTGTTGTCTGGGGCCAACGTCCTGACTTTC
TRBV5-4,13,TRBJ2-1,.,CASSFNTRTEQFF,TGTGCCAGCAGCTTCAATACTAGAACTGAGCAGTTCTTC
TRBV9,16,TRBJ1-3,.,CASSVAWGASGNTIYF,TGTGCCAGCAGCGTAGCTTGGGGAGCCTCTGGAAACACCATATATTTT
TRBV20-1,18,TRBJ1-6,TRBD1,CSASERLRTGDFHSPLHF,TGCAGTGCTAGTGAGAGGCTTAGGACAGGGGATTTTCATTCACCCCTCCACTTT
TRBV3-1/TRBV3-2,15,TRBJ1-1,TRBD1,CASSPRDRGGTEAFF,TGTGCCAGCAGCCCTCGGGACAGGGGCGGCACTGAAGCTTTCTTT
TRBV5-5,17,TRBJ2-3,.,CASSWGLASISTDTQYF,TGTGCCAGCAGCTGGGGACTCGCATCTATTAGCACAGATACGCAGTATTTT
TRBV5-6,15,TRBJ1-6,TRBD1,CASSAGTGWFSPLHF,TGTGCCAGCAGCGCAGGGACAGGCTGGTTCTCACCCCTCCACTTT
TRBV10-3,14,TRBJ1-1,.,CAISGGRGNTEAFF,TGTGCCATCAGTGGCGGGCGGGGGAACACTGAAGCTTTCTTT
TRBV20-1,11,TRBJ1-2,TRBD1,CSATGDPGYTF,TGCAGTGCCACAGGGGATCCTGGCTACACCTTC
TRBV12-3/TRBV12-4,13,TRBJ1-1,.,CASSFDSHTEAFF,TGTGCCAGCAGTTTCGACAGCCACACTGAAGCTTTCTTT
TRBV5-1,13,TRBJ1-1,.,CASSSRMNTEAFF,TGCGCCAGCAGCTCCAGGATGAACACTGAAGCTTTCTTT
TRBV3-1/TRBV3-2,17,TRBJ2-5,TRBD1,CASSPTPRTGAGETQYF,TGTGCCAGCAGTCCCACTCCCAGGACAGGGGCCGGGGAGACCCAGTACTTC
TRBV4-1,17,TRBJ1-1,.,CASSQPHNTGRGTEAFF,TGCGCCAGCAGCCAGCCTCATAACACAGGGCGAGGCACTGAAGCTTTCTTT
TRBV15,13,TRBJ1-2,TRBD1,CATSTGTGGGYTF,TGTGCCACTTCGACCGGGACAGGGGGTGGCTACACCTTC
TRBV18,17,TRBJ2-5,TRBD1,CASSLTSGQGSRETQYF,TGTGCCAGCTCACTAACGTCGGGACAGGGTTCGAGAGAGACCCAGTACTTC
TRBV12-3/TRBV12-4,12,TRBJ2-5,.,CASSFFQETQYF,TGTGCCAGCAGTTTCTTCCAAGAGACCCAGTACTTC
TRBV2,15,TRBJ2-7,TRBD2,CASSESGPGGREQYF,TGTGCCAGCAGTGAATCGGGCCCGGGGGGGCGTGAGCAGTACTTC